The 21 T cell receptor beta chains given below trace back to one sample, sequenced in a study of chemoradiotherapy in HPV16-positive cancers. Assay: immunoSEQ multiplex PCR; the TCRdb copy retains only in-frame clones and omits some. The sample has roughly 2,600 clones, more than 75% seen once. Sequences were derived from tumor tissue, sampled from a patient who underwent chemoradiotherapy. The receptor set was obtained from a human donor with HPV-associated anogenital cancer.

The chain recombines TRBV6-6 with TRBJ1-1; D perhaps matches TRBD1 (6 bases). The CDR3 has 14 amino acids. Trimming pared 6 bases from V and 1 base from J, leaving 12 bases between. The V gene's germline CDR1 is MNHNY and CDR2 SVGAGI (reference sequence). As DNA, the CDR3 is TGTGCCAGCAGGAGGTCGGGACAGAACACTGAAGCTTTCTTT. Its protein product is CASRRSGQNTEAFF.

V gene TRBV4-1 combines with J gene TRBJ2-6; 7 positions agree with TRBD1. The CDR3 length is 16 residues. J lost 8 bases, V lost 0 bases, and 7 bases had no gene match. The germline V gene encodes CDR1 MGHRA and CDR2 YSYEKL. The DNA for the CDR3 is TGCGCCAGCAGCCAAGATAGACAGGGTCCCACCAACGTCCTGACTTTC. This sequence encodes CASSQDRQGPTNVLTF.

This clone occurred a few times. This chain joins TRBV6-6 and TRBJ1-6; no clear D gene. Germline CDR1 reads MNHNY; CDR2 reads SVGAGI (reference sequence). V gave up 6 bases and J gave up 9 bases, with 12 bases separating them. The CDR3 sequence is 13 residues long. DNA for the CDR3: TGTGCCAGCAGCCCCTCTTCCGGTTCACCCCTCCACTTT. This encodes CASSPSSGSPLHF.

This rearrangement joins TRBV2 to TRBJ1-2; D ambiguous. This CDR3 region has 15 residues. Looked up from germline, CDR1 is SNHLY and CDR2 is FYNNEI. Trimming shortened V by 7 bases and J by 3 bases, and 18 bases separated the two germline ends. The CDR3 is CASKSMGGFDYGYTF. DNA for the CDR3: TGTGCCAGCAAATCGATGGGAGGATTCGACTATGGCTACACCTTC.

V is TRBV28 and J is TRBJ1-2; possibly TRBD1 for D (5 bases). CDR3 size: 16 residues. CDR1 is MDHEN and CDR2 is SYDVKM in the germline V gene. Trimming cost V 6 bases and J 3 bases, with 20 bases left between them. CDR3 protein: CASSTLGVNEDYGYTF. As DNA, the CDR3 is TGTGCCAGCAGCACACTAGGGGTGAACGAGGACTATGGCTACACCTTC.

This sequence joins TRBV28 and TRBJ1-4; D unclear. The CDR3 loop spans 16 amino acids. The ends were cut back, 7 bases at V and 2 bases at J, with 17 bases in the middle. CDR1 MDHEN and CDR2 SYDVKM come from the germline V gene. CDR3 coding DNA: TGTGCCAGCACCTCTCAGTCAAGTACCACTAATGAAAAACTGTTTTTT. Amino acid sequence: CASTSQSSTTNEKLFF.

The J gene is TRBJ2-2, the V gene TRBV25-1; 9 nucleotides line up with TRBD2. Trimming took 6 bases from V and 2 from J; bases not matched to a gene: 1. Germline lookup yields CDR1 MGHDK and CDR2 SYGVNS. This CDR3 region has 14 residues. CDR3 residues: CASRTSGNTGELFF. Written as DNA, the CDR3 is TGTGCCAGCAGGACTAGCGGTAACACCGGGGAGCTGTTTTTT.

The V call is TRBV6-5, the J call TRBJ2-5, with 7 bases aligning to TRBD1. Germline V lookup: CDR1 MNHEY, CDR2 SVGAGI. V was pared by 7 bases and J by 4 bases, with 0 bases of the junction left unmatched. The CDR3 contains 11 residues. The CDR3 is CASTGGETQYF. The CDR3 coding sequence is TGTGCCAGCACAGGGGGAGAGACCCAGTACTTC.

The rearrangement links TRBV5-6 to TRBJ1-4; D is perhaps TRBD1 (5 bases). Trimming left V 4 bases short and J 4 bases short, with 8 bases between. The CDR3 is 13 amino acids. Per germline, CDR1 SGHDT and CDR2 YYEEEE. In DNA, the CDR3 is TGTGCCAGCAGCGAGGGGTTTAATGAAAAACTGTTTTTT. Amino acids: CASSEGFNEKLFF.

The chain joins TRBV4-2 to TRBJ1-1; tentative D call: TRBD1 (6 bases). The CDR3 has 16 residues. The ends were cut back, 5 bases at V and 4 bases at J, with 20 bases in the middle. Germline V gives CDR1 LGHNA, CDR2 YNFKEQ. Written as DNA, the CDR3 is TGTGCCAGCAGCTCCGGACCAGGGAGGGGGGCCACTGAAGCTTTCTTT. Residues: CASSSGPGRGATEAFF.

The V and J genes are TRBV5-6 and TRBJ2-7; tentatively, D is TRBD1 (6 bases). The V end lost 2 bases, the J end lost 4 bases, and 16 bases lay between the germline ends. Germline CDR1 and CDR2: SGHDT and YYEEEE. The CDR3 extends over 15 amino acids. The CDR3 DNA reads TGTGCCAGCAGCTTAACGAATGGACAGCCTTACGAGCAGTACGTC. Translated: CASSLTNGQPYEQYV.

The CDR3 sequence: CASRIDSYNSPLHF. The CDR3 coding sequence is TGTGCCAGCAGGATAGACAGCTATAATTCACCCCTCCACTTT. The chain recombines TRBV27 with TRBJ1-6, with D perhaps matching TRBD1 (5 bases). The CDR3 is 14 residues long. V was pared by 6 bases and J by 3 bases, with 9 bases between. Germline-derived CDR1 and CDR2 are MNHEY and SMNVEV (reference sequence).

This clone appeared a single time. V and J are TRBV19 and TRBJ2-2, with D hard to call. The CDR3 has 14 residues. Germline CDR1 reads LNHDA; CDR2 reads SQIVND (reference sequence). Between the trimmed V and J ends, which lost 5 bases and 2 bases, there was a span of 9 bases. CDR3 nucleotides: TGTGCCAGTAGTTTTGGGGTTAACACCGGGGAGCTGTTTTTT. It encodes CASSFGVNTGELFF. Using reference TRBV19 and TRBJ2-2 for the parts outside the CDR3, the full variable domain is DGGITQSPKYLFRKEGQNVTLSCEQNLNHDAMYWYRQDPGQGLRLIYYSQIVNDFQKGDIAEGYSVSREKKESFPLTVTSAQKNPTAFYLCASSFGVNTGELFFGEGSRLTVL.

The chain uses TRBV5-1 and TRBJ2-1, with D hard to call. V was cut by 0 bases and J by 5 bases, with 9 bases left in between. The CDR3 is 14 amino acids. Per germline, CDR1 SGHRS and CDR2 YFSETQ. In nucleotides, the CDR3 is TGCGCCAGCAGCTTGGAGATATCCAACAATGAGCAGTTCTTC. Its translation: CASSLEISNNEQFF.

The rearrangement uses TRBV19 and TRBJ2-4; weak D call: TRBD2 (7 bases). CDR1 and CDR2 (germline): LNHDA, SQIVND (reference sequence). Trimming cost V 7 bases and J 14 bases, with 27 bases left between them. The CDR3 is 15 amino acids. This CDR3 is CASTPSRGAKFMEYF. CDR3 in DNA: TGTGCCAGTACTCCCTCACGGGGGGCTAAGTTTATGGAGTACTTC.

This clone was recorded a few times. V gene TRBV5-4 combines with J gene TRBJ2-7; TRBD1 aligns across 7 bases. This CDR3 has 15 residues. In germline, CDR1 is SGHNT, CDR2 YYREEE (reference sequence). J lost 0 bases, V lost 4 bases, and 7 bases had no gene match. CDR3 nucleotide sequence: TGTGCCAGCAGCCAGGGGGACAGAAGCTCCTACGAGCAGTACTTC. It translates to CASSQGDRSSYEQYF.

The CDR3 is CASSYPRLALTGELFF. CDR3 bases: TGTGCCAGCAGCTACCCGAGGCTTGCCCTCACCGGGGAGCTGTTTTTT. The chain recombines TRBV7-8 with TRBJ2-2; D remains ambiguous. Deletions cut 4 bases from V and 4 bases from J, with 16 bases between. Germline CDR1 SGHVS, CDR2 FQNEAQ. The CDR3 runs 16 residues.

The J gene is TRBJ2-3, the V gene TRBV27; weak D call: TRBD1 (5 bases). The germline V gene encodes CDR1 MNHEY and CDR2 SMNVEV (reference sequence). The CDR3 has 15 residues. Trimming took 3 bases from V and 1 from J, leaving 11 bases between them. CDR3 DNA: TGTGCCAGCAGTTTCGGACAATCCCGCACAGATACGCAGTATTTT. Translation: CASSFGQSRTDTQYF.

The genes are TRBV7-8 and TRBJ1-2; 7 bases line up with TRBD1. V was pared by 4 bases and J by 8 bases, with 10 bases of the junction left unmatched. Germline V CDR1 and CDR2: SGHVS, FQNEAQ. The CDR3 has 14 residues. Written as DNA, the CDR3 is TGTGCCAGCAGCTCGTTACAGGGGAGGAAAGGCTACACCTTC. Amino acid sequence: CASSSLQGRKGYTF.

The chain uses TRBV7-2 and TRBJ1-2; 8 bases agree with TRBD1. Germline CDR1 and CDR2: SGHTA and FQGNSA. J was trimmed by 5 bases and V by 3 bases; bases with no gene match: 8. The CDR3 totals 15 residues. The CDR3: CASSFSTGAKYGYTF. CDR3 nucleotide sequence: TGTGCCAGCAGCTTCTCGACAGGGGCCAAATATGGCTACACCTTC. The full variable domain, completed using reference TRBV7-2 and TRBJ1-2, is GAGVSQSPSNKVTEKGKDVELRCDPISGHTALYWYRQSLGQGLEFLIYFQGNSAPDKSGLPSDRFSAERTGGSVSTLTIQRTQQEDSAVYLCASSFSTGAKYGYTFGSGTRLTVV.

The chain combines TRBV19 with TRBJ1-3; possible D gene TRBD1, 5 bases. This CDR3 region has 12 residues. Germline CDR1 LNHDA, CDR2 SQIVND (reference sequence). V was cut by 8 bases and J by 3 bases, with 8 bases left in between. The CDR3 region is CASRQGGNTIYF. For the CDR3, the DNA is TGTGCCAGTCGGCAGGGTGGAAACACCATATATTTT.